The 16 T cell receptor beta chains in this list originate from one sample, sequenced in a study of blood T cell repertoires in COVID-19. Repertoires were generated with immunoSEQ multiplex PCR, while TCRdb's copy carries only in-frame clones and drops some. The sample lists around 44,000 clones; about 92% were seen once. Sequenced sample: peripheral blood. The source is a human donor in a cohort sampled during active COVID-19.

The rearrangement joins TRBV24-1 to TRBJ2-7, with TRBD1 matching over 7 bases. The CDR3 loop spans 14 amino acids. The V and J ends lost 2 bases and 1 base, in that order; junction bases with no gene match: 1. Germline assignment: CDR1 KGHDR and CDR2 SFDVKD. The CDR3 region is CATSDSGQSYEQYF. CDR3 coding DNA: TGTGCCACCAGTGATTCGGGACAGTCCTACGAGCAGTACTTC.

The V gene is TRBV5-1, the J gene TRBJ2-6, with 11 bases matching TRBD2. This CDR3 region has 19 residues. From germline, CDR1 is SGHRS and CDR2 YFSETQ. After removal of 4 bases from V and 0 bases from J, the junction contained 9 bases not matched to a gene. CDR3: CASSPRLAGTGSGANVLTF. The CDR3, as DNA: TGCGCCAGCAGCCCAAGACTAGCGGGGACCGGCTCTGGGGCCAACGTCCTGACTTTC.

This chain joins TRBV30 and TRBJ1-1; the D is unclear. Trimming removed 5 bases from V and 3 bases from J, with 16 bases in between. CDR3 length equals 14 residues. Germline values: CDR1 GTSNPN, CDR2 SVGIG (reference sequence). CDR3 sequence: CAWAYEALYTEAFF. The CDR3 DNA reads TGTGCCTGGGCCTACGAGGCCTTGTACACTGAAGCTTTCTTT.

The chain uses TRBV4-2 and TRBJ2-5; 10 bases fit TRBD2. The CDR3 runs to 16 residues. The trim removed 0 bases at V and 4 bases at J, leaving 5 bases unmatched. CDR1 LGHNA and CDR2 YNFKEQ come from the germline V gene. This CDR3 is CASSQDGASGRETQYF. In nucleotides, the CDR3 is TGTGCCAGCAGCCAAGATGGGGCTAGCGGGAGAGAGACCCAGTACTTC.

The chain employs TRBV27 and TRBJ2-3; a weak D match, TRBD1 (6 bases). The germline V and J ends were trimmed by 7 bases and 8 bases, with 19 bases remaining between them. The germline gives CDR1 MNHEY, CDR2 SMNVEV (reference sequence). The CDR3 runs to 14 residues. CDR3: CASTAKTGIGTQYF. In nucleotides, the CDR3 is TGTGCCAGCACAGCGAAAACAGGGATAGGTACGCAGTATTTT.

V gene TRBV5-6 combines with J gene TRBJ1-1; 7 positions match TRBD1. Per germline, CDR1 SGHDT and CDR2 YYEEEE. Trimming removed 0 bases from V and 4 bases from J; junction bases left unmatched: 15. The CDR3 is 18 residues long. This chain's CDR3 is CASSLELGGGLGITEAFF. The CDR3, as DNA: TGTGCCAGCAGCTTGGAATTAGGGGGCGGACTCGGGATCACTGAAGCTTTCTTT.

V usage is TRBV4-3 and J usage is TRBJ1-3, with D possibly being TRBD1 (5 bases). CDR3 size: 15 residues. V lost 3 bases and J 2 bases, leaving 11 bases between the germline ends. Germline CDR1 LGHNA, CDR2 YSLEER. Here the CDR3 DNA reads TGCGCCAGCAGCCACGGAACAGGTCCTGGAAACACCATATATTTT. Translated, it gives CASSHGTGPGNTIYF.

This clone was seen once. The chain carries TRBV30 and TRBJ1-5; D is possibly TRBD1 (6 bases). Germline loops: CDR1 GTSNPN, CDR2 SVGIG (reference sequence). V lost 5 bases, J lost 5 bases, and 13 bases lay in between. This CDR3 region has 13 residues. This chain's CDR3 is CAWGGARDQPQHF. As DNA, the CDR3 is TGTGCCTGGGGGGGGGCGAGAGATCAGCCCCAGCATTTT.

The J gene is TRBJ2-2, the V gene TRBV3-1 (or the pseudogene TRBV3-2); D remains ambiguous. Germline CDR1 reads LGHDT; CDR2 reads YNNKEL (reference sequence). Deletions cut 5 bases from V and 1 base from J, with 8 bases between. The CDR3 contains 14 residues. The CDR3 nucleotides are TGTGCCAGCAGCAACAACAGGAACACCGGGGAGCTGTTTTTT. Encoded protein: CASSNNRNTGELFF.

The chain carries TRBV19 and TRBJ2-5, with TRBD2 identical over 8 bases. The CDR3 sequence is 18 residues long. The V segment lost 3 bases and the J segment 2 bases; nucleotides outside the gene matches: 14. Germline CDR1 LNHDA, CDR2 SQIVND (reference sequence). CDR3 DNA: TGTGCCAGTAGTATCGGGAGGGACCGAAGGACAAGACAAGAGACCCAGTACTTC. Translating it yields CASSIGRDRRTRQETQYF.

V gene TRBV18 combines with J gene TRBJ1-5; 9 bases are a match to TRBD1. After removal of 4 bases from V and 2 bases from J, the junction contained 0 bases not matched to a gene. Germline-derived CDR1 and CDR2 are KGHSH and LQKENI. The CDR3 spans 14 residues. This CDR3 reads CASSRTGGNQPQHF. The DNA of the CDR3 is TGTGCCAGCTCACGGACAGGGGGCAATCAGCCCCAGCATTTT.

The chain uses TRBV10-3 and TRBJ2-3; 11 positions agree with TRBD2. The V and J ends lost 2 bases and 5 bases, in that order; junction bases with no gene match: 6. The CDR3 runs 16 residues. Germline V gene lookup returns CDR1 ENHRY and CDR2 SYGVKD. This chain's CDR3 is CAISESSGRARDTQYF. In DNA form, the CDR3 reads TGTGCCATCAGTGAGAGTAGCGGGAGGGCCCGAGATACGCAGTATTTT.

V usage is TRBV19 and J usage is TRBJ2-3; 10 bases line up with TRBD2. CDR1 is LNHDA and CDR2 is SQIVND in the germline V gene (reference sequence). The CDR3 is 17 residues long. The junction had 13 bases not matched to a gene; V was cut back by 9 bases and J by 1 base. CDR3 amino acids: CASPPTGLAEGTDTQYF. The CDR3 coding sequence is TGTGCCAGCCCCCCTACCGGACTAGCGGAGGGCACAGATACGCAGTATTTT.

The chain uses TRBV10-2 and TRBJ2-1; D call uncertain. Trimming removed 6 bases at V and 4 bases at J, with 13 bases between. The CDR3 sequence is 14 residues long. Germline V gives CDR1 WSHSY, CDR2 SAAADI. CDR3 residues: CASRANGPYNEQFF. DNA of the CDR3: TGCGCCAGCAGAGCAAATGGTCCTTACAATGAGCAGTTCTTC.

The rearrangement joins TRBV7-9 to TRBJ1-4; TRBD1 might be the D (5 bases). Trimming left V 1 base short and J 0 bases short, with 18 bases between. This CDR3 has 19 amino acids. Germline values: CDR1 SEHNR, CDR2 FQNEAQ (reference sequence). The CDR3 sequence: CASSLVARGLETTNEKLFF. In DNA, the CDR3 is TGTGCCAGCAGCTTAGTGGCGAGGGGACTAGAAACAACTAATGAAAAACTGTTTTTT.

CDR3 region: CASSLFASGLVNIQYF. The CDR3 DNA reads TGCGCCAGCAGCTTGTTTGCTAGCGGGTTAGTAAACATTCAGTACTTC. This chain links TRBV5-1 with TRBJ2-4; 8 bases are a match to TRBD2. The CDR3 totals 16 residues. With 1 base clipped from V and 6 bases from J, the junction kept 9 bases outside the gene matches. Per the germline V gene, CDR1 is SGHRS and CDR2 is YFSETQ.